The present T cell receptor beta chain was sequenced within a study of shared clonotypes between healthy human individuals. The germline V gene has CDR1 MRHNA and CDR2 SNTAGT. The V end was cut by 0 bases, the J end by 7 bases, with 10 bases between. The length of the CDR3 is 14 residues. The donor cohort consisted entirely of Caucasian adults residing in Nashville, Tennessee. In the study's own analysis: Junction-only sequences produced by ImmunoSEQ had no quality scores, so filtering differed. TCRdb keeps only in-frame clones here, not all; method: immunoSEQ multiplex PCR. The D gene and trimming were derived from the DNA, and the V and J assignments and clone size from that table. The sample includes roughly 2 million clones, roughly 96% of them seen just once.

The TCR was taken from a young man in good health. The rearrangement links TRBV6-4 to TRBJ1-5, with a weak D call TRBD1 (5 bases). The sequencing sample was made of naive CD4+ T cells sorted from blood. This sample's subset: CD45RA+ positively selected. The CDR3 is CASSDSIWGQPQHF. Written as DNA, the CDR3 is TGTGCCAGCAGTGACTCGATTTGGGGGCAGCCCCAGCATTTT.